The rows below give T cell receptor beta chains drawn from one sample of a study of shared clonotypes between healthy human individuals. TCRdb's copy holds only in-frame clones and misses some; the assay was immunoSEQ multiplex PCR. Counted here are 1.5 million to 1.9 million clones, around 98% occurring once; the ten biggest clones make up less than 0.55%. Material: naive CD4+ T cells sorted from blood. The receptor set was obtained from a man aged 30 to 39 in good health. Each CDR3 is given with its conserved first and last residue. A D gene is named only where the DNA matches it firmly. The size of a clone is reported for some rows only, either as once, few or many, or as a class for expanded clones.

d_call: TRBD2; clone_size: once; v_call: TRBV25-1; j_call: TRBJ2-3; cdr3_aa: CASGGLAGGTQYF; cdr3_nt: TGTGCCAGCGGGGGACTAGCGGGTGGTACGCAGTATTTT
d_call: -; clone_size: -; v_call: TRBV6-1; j_call: TRBJ1-2; cdr3_aa: CASSEMVAPYGYTF; cdr3_nt: TGTGCCAGCAGTGAAATGGTTGCCCCTTATGGCTACACCTTC
d_call: -; clone_size: -; v_call: TRBV5-1; j_call: TRBJ2-1; cdr3_aa: CASSLSGVGQFF; cdr3_nt: TGCGCCAGCAGCTTATCCGGGGTAGGGCAGTTCTTC
d_call: TRBD2; clone_size: -; v_call: TRBV6-1; j_call: TRBJ2-3; cdr3_aa: CASSSTGTRRDTQYF; cdr3_nt: TGTGCCAGCAGTTCTACCGGGACTAGAAGGGATACGCAGTATTTT
d_call: TRBD2; clone_size: -; v_call: TRBV11-2; j_call: TRBJ2-1; cdr3_aa: CASSSSGKFYNEQFF; cdr3_nt: TGTGCCAGCAGCTCTAGCGGAAAGTTCTACAATGAGCAGTTCTTC
d_call: TRBD2; clone_size: -; v_call: TRBV6-1; j_call: TRBJ2-1; cdr3_aa: CASSGLAGRNEQFF; cdr3_nt: TGTGCCAGCAGTGGACTAGCGGGTCGTAATGAGCAGTTCTTC
d_call: -; clone_size: -; v_call: TRBV7-2; j_call: TRBJ1-5; cdr3_aa: CASSPNRENQPQHF; cdr3_nt: TGTGCCAGCAGCCCAAACAGGGAAAACCAGCCCCAGCATTTT
d_call: -; clone_size: once; v_call: TRBV11-2; j_call: TRBJ2-2; cdr3_aa: CASSFGPGIRGITGELFF; cdr3_nt: TGTGCCAGCAGCTTTGGACCCGGGATCCGTGGTATCACCGGGGAGCTGTTTTTT
d_call: -; clone_size: -; v_call: TRBV5-1; j_call: TRBJ2-2; cdr3_aa: CASSAVVGSNTGELFF; cdr3_nt: TGCGCCAGCAGCGCCGTTGTCGGATCGAACACCGGGGAGCTGTTTTTT
d_call: -; clone_size: -; v_call: TRBV27; j_call: TRBJ2-2; cdr3_aa: CASSSGLTGELFF; cdr3_nt: TGTGCCAGCAGTTCGGGCCTCACCGGGGAGCTGTTTTTT
d_call: -; clone_size: -; v_call: TRBV7-6; j_call: TRBJ1-1; cdr3_aa: CASSSQVNTEAFF; cdr3_nt: TGTGCCAGCAGCTCCCAAGTGAACACTGAAGCTTTCTTT
d_call: -; clone_size: -; v_call: TRBV27; j_call: TRBJ2-1; cdr3_aa: CASSFVEEVGNEQFF; cdr3_nt: TGTGCCAGCAGTTTTGTGGAGGAAGTAGGCAATGAGCAGTTCTTC
d_call: TRBD1; clone_size: -; v_call: TRBV6-1; j_call: TRBJ1-5; cdr3_aa: CASSDATGVGGQPQHF; cdr3_nt: TGTGCCAGCAGTGACGCAACAGGGGTCGGTGGGCAGCCCCAGCATTTT
d_call: -; clone_size: -; v_call: TRBV10-3; j_call: TRBJ2-1; cdr3_aa: CAISESERSYNEQFF; cdr3_nt: TGTGCCATCAGTGAGTCCGAGAGGTCCTACAATGAGCAGTTCTTC
d_call: -; clone_size: few; v_call: TRBV6-1; j_call: TRBJ2-4; cdr3_aa: CASSESQAQNIQYF; cdr3_nt: TGTGCCAGCAGTGAAAGTCAGGCGCAAAACATTCAGTACTTC
d_call: -; clone_size: -; v_call: TRBV7-2; j_call: TRBJ2-4; cdr3_aa: CASSLLFAKNIQYF; cdr3_nt: TGTGCCAGCAGCTTACTGTTCGCCAAAAACATTCAGTACTTC
d_call: TRBD1; clone_size: -; v_call: TRBV19; j_call: TRBJ1-5; cdr3_aa: CASTLGDRGFNQPQHF; cdr3_nt: TGTGCCAGTACCCTAGGGGACAGGGGATTCAATCAGCCCCAGCATTTT
d_call: TRBD2; clone_size: -; v_call: TRBV29-1; j_call: TRBJ2-1; cdr3_aa: CSVAPLFGRRDEQFF; cdr3_nt: TGCAGCGTTGCTCCCCTCTTCGGGAGGCGTGATGAGCAGTTCTTC
d_call: -; clone_size: -; v_call: TRBV5-3; j_call: TRBJ1-5; cdr3_aa: CARRFRPQRTKKGTSQPQHF; cdr3_nt: TGTGCCAGAAGATTTCGGCCGCAGCGGACAAAGAAGGGGACGAGTCAGCCCCAGCATTTT
d_call: TRBD2; clone_size: -; v_call: TRBV5-4; j_call: TRBJ2-1; cdr3_aa: CASSPGGGRVGDEQFF; cdr3_nt: TGTGCCAGCAGCCCGGGAGGGGGGCGGGTTGGAGATGAGCAGTTCTTC
d_call: -; clone_size: -; v_call: TRBV12-2; j_call: TRBJ1-5; cdr3_aa: CASRLEGMDSEDNQPQHF; cdr3_nt: TGTGCAAGTCGCTTAGAAGGCATGGACTCAGAGGACAATCAGCCCCAGCATTTT
d_call: -; clone_size: -; v_call: TRBV19; j_call: TRBJ1-5; cdr3_aa: CASRDRSGQPQHF; cdr3_nt: TGTGCCAGCCGCGACAGGTCAGGACAGCCCCAGCATTTT
d_call: -; clone_size: -; v_call: TRBV11-2; j_call: TRBJ2-6; cdr3_aa: CASSPRAGANVLTF; cdr3_nt: TGTGCCAGCAGCCCACGGGCTGGGGCCAACGTCCTGACTTTC
d_call: -; clone_size: -; v_call: TRBV6-1; j_call: TRBJ2-1; cdr3_aa: CASSGGIQEVSYNEQFF; cdr3_nt: TGTGCCAGCAGTGGGGGGATCCAAGAGGTTTCCTACAATGAGCAGTTCTTC
d_call: -; clone_size: -; v_call: TRBV29-1; j_call: TRBJ1-2; cdr3_aa: CSVDSLNYGYTF; cdr3_nt: TGCAGCGTTGATAGTCTTAACTATGGCTACACCTTC